This T cell receptor (beta chain) was identified in a study of T cell responses to AZD1222 COVID-19 vaccine. TCRdb keeps only in-frame clones here, not all; method: immunoSEQ multiplex PCR. The sample records some 110,000 clones, about 90% being singletons. The V end was cut by 0 bases, the J end by 8 bases, with 5 bases between. The CDR3 is 11 residues long. From germline, CDR1 is SGHTS and CDR2 YDEGEE. J is TRBJ1-1 and V is TRBV5-8; D is uncertain. The sequence was collected from an adult in good health. Material: peripheral blood, obtained on day 0 of AZD1222 vaccination. CDR3 loop: CASSLVYEAFF. CDR3 DNA: TGTGCCAGCAGCTTGGTGTACGAAGCTTTCTTT.